This T cell receptor (beta chain) was sequenced during a study of T cell responses to AZD1222 COVID-19 vaccine. Trimming removed 6 bases from V and 0 bases from J, with 10 bases in between. The germline V gene encodes CDR1 KGHDR and CDR2 SFDVKD. This CDR3 has 14 amino acids. Broader study findings: With dominance at 160-218 and 743-854, vaccine-associated CD4 TCRs spanned spike. Only after the peak T cell response were repertoires sampled.

With respect to this clone: Its antigen is undetermined.

Sequencing was performed with immunoSEQ multiplex PCR; in TCRdb, only in-frame clones are kept and a portion is missing. This sample has tens of thousands of clones, with around nine tenths found just once. This receptor was taken from an adult in good health. The sample here was peripheral blood, taken on day 0 of AZD1222 vaccination. The rearrangement joins TRBV24-1 to TRBJ1-2; D is ambiguous. This CDR3 is CATSPWTSNYGYTF. In nucleotides, the CDR3 is TGTGCCACCAGTCCGTGGACCTCTAACTATGGCTACACCTTC.